The following is a T cell receptor (beta chain) sequence with its context. Division of CD4+ cells produced a CD45RA+ naive subset and a CD45RA-negative memory subset. Data came from immunoSEQ multiplex PCR; TCRdb stores just in-frame clones and leaves some out. The sample includes about 680,000 clones, over 65% of them seen just once. The CDR3 consists of 13 residues. Germline V CDR1 and CDR2: LNHDA, SQIVND (reference sequence). V was trimmed by 5 bases and J by 5 bases, leaving 13 bases between them. These data are taken from a study of shared clonotypes between healthy human individuals. This sequence joins TRBV19 and TRBJ2-7; D perhaps matches TRBD1 (5 bases). Source material: memory CD4+ T cells sorted from blood. Subset defined: CD45RA-negative fraction. This TCR was sampled from a woman in her 30s in good health. The CDR3 reads CASSQGMRHEQYF. In DNA, the CDR3 is TGTGCCAGTAGTCAGGGAATGCGGCACGAGCAGTACTTC.